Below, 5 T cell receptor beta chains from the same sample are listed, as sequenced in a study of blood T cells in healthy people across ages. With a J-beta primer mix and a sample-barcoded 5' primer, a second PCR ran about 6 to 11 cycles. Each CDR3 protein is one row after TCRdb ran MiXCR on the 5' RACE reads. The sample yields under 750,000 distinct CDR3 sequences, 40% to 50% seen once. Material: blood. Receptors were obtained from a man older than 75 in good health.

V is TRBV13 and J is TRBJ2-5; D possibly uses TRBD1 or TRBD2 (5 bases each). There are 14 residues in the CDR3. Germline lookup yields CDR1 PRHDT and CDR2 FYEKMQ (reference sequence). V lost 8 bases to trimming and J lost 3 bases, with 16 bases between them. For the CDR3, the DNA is TGTGCCAGCTTCCAGGTGGGGGTTGAAGAGACCCAGTACTTC. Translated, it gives CASFQVGVEETQYF.

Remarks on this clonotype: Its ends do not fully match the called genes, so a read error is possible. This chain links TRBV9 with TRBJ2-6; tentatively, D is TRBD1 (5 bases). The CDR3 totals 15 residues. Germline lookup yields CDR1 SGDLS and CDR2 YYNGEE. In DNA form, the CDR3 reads TGTGCCAGCAGCGTAGGGAGCTCTGGGGCCAACGCCCTGACTTTC. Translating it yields CASSVGSSGANALTF.

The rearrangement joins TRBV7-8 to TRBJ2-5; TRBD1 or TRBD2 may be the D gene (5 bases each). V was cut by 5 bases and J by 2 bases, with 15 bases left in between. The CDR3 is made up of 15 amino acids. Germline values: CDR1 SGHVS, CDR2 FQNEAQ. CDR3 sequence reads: CASSPIGTIQETQYF. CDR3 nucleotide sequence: TGTGCCAGCAGCCCGATCGGGACGATTCAAGAGACCCAGTACTTC.

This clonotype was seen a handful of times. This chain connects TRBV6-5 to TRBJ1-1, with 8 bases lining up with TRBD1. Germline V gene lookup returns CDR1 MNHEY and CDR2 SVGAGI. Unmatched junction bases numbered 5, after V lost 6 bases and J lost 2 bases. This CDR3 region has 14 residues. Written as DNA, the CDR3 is TGTGCCAGCAGCACCGGGACAGGTAACACTGAAGCTTTCTTT. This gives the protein CASSTGTGNTEAFF.

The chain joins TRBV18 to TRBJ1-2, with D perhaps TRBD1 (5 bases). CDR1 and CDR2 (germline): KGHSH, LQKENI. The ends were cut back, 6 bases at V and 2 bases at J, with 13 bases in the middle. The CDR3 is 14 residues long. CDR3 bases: TGTGCCAGCTCCCCGAGGGACGGCAACTATGGCTACACCTTC. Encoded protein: CASSPRDGNYGYTF.